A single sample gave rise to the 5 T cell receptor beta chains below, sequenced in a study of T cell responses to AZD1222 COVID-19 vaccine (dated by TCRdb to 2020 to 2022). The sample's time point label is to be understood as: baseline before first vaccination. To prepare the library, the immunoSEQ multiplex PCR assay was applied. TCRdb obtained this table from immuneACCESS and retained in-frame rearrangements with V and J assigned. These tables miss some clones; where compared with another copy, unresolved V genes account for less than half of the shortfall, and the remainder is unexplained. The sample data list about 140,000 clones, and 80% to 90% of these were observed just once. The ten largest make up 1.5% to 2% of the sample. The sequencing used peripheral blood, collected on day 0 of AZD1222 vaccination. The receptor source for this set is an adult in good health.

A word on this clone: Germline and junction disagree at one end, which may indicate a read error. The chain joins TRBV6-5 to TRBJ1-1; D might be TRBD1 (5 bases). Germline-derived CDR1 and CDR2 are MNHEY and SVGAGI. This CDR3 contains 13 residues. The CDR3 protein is CASRRQQGTEAFF. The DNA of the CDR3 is TGTGCCAGCAGGCGACAGCAGGGCACTGAGGCTTTCTTT.

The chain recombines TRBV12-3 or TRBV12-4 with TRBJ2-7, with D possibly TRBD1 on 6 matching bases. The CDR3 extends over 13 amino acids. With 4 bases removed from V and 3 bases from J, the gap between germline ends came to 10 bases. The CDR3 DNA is TGTGCCAGCAGTTCGCAGGGGATCTACGAGCAGTACTTC. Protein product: CASSSQGIYEQYF.

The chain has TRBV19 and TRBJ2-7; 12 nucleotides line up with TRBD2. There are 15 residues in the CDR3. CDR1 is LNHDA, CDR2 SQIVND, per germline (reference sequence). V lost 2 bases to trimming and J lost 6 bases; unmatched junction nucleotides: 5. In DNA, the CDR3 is TGTGCCAGTAGTATACAGACTAGCGGGAGATCCGAGCAGTACTTC. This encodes CASSIQTSGRSEQYF.

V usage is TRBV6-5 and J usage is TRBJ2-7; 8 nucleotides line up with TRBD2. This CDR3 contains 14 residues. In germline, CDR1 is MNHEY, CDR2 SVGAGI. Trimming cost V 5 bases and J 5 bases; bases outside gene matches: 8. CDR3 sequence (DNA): TGTGCCAGCAGTAATATAGCGGGACTCAACGAGCAGTACTTC. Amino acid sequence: CASSNIAGLNEQYF.

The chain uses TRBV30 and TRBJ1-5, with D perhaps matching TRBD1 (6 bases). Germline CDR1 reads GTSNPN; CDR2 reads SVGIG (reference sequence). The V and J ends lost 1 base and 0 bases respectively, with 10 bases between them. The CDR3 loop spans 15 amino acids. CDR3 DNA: TGTGCCTGGAGTGCCAGGGGAAATAGCAATCAGCCCCAGCATTTT. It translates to CAWSARGNSNQPQHF. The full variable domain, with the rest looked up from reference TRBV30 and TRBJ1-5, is SQTIHQWPATLVQPVGSPLSLECTVEGTSNPNLYWYRQAAGRGLQLLFYSVGIGQISSEVPQNLSASRPQDRQFILSSKKLLLSDSGFYLCAWSARGNSNQPQHFGDGTRLSIL.